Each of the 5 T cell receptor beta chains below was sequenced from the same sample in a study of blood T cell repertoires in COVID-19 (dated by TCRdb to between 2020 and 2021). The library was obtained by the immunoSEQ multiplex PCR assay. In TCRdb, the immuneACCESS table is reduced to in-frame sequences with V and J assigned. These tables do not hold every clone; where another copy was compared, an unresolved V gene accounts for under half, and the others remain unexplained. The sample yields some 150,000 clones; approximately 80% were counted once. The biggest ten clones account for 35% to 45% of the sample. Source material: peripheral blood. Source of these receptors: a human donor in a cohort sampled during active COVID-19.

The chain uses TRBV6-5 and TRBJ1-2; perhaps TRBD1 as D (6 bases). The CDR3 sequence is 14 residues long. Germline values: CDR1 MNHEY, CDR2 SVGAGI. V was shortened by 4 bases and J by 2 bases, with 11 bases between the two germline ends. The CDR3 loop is CASSWGGGNYGYTF. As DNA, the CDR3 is TGTGCCAGCAGTTGGGGAGGGGGGAACTATGGCTACACCTTC.

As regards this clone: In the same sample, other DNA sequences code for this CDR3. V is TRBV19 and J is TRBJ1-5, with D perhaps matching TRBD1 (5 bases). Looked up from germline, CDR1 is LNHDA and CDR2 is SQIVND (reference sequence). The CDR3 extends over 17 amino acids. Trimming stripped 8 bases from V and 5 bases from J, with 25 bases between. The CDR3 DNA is TGTGCCAGTTTAGCAGGGCCTGCCCCACATCGAGATCAGCCCCAGCATTTT. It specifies CASLAGPAPHRDQPQHF.

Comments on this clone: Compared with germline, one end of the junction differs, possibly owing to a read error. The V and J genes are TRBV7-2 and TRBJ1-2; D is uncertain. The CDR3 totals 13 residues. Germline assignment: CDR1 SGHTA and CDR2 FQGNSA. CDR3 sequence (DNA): TGTGCCAGCAGAATCGCGGCTAAGTATGGCTACACCTTC. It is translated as CASRIAAKYGYTF.

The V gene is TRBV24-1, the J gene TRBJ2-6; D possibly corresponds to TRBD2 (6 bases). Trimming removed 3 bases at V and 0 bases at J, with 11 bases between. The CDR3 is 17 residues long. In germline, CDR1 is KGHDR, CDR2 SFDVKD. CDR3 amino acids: CATSDPRSGSGANVLTF. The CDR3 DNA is TGTGCCACCAGTGATCCCCGTAGCGGCTCTGGGGCCAACGTCCTGACTTTC.

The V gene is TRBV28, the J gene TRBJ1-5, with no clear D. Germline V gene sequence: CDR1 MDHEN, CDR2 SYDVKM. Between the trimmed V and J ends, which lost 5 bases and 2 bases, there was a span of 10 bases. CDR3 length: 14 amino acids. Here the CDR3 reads CASSDWSGNQPQHF. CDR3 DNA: TGTGCCAGCAGTGACTGGAGTGGCAATCAGCCCCAGCATTTT.